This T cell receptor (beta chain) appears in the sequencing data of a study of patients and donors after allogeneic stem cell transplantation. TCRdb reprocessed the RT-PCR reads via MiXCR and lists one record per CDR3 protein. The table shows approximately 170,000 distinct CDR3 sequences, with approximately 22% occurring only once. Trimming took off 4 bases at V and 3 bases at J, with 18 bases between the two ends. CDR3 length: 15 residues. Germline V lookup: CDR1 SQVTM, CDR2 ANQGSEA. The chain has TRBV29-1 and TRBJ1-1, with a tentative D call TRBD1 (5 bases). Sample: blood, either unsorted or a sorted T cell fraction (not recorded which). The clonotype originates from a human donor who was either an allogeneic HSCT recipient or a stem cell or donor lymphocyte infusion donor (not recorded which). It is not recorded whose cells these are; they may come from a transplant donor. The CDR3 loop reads CSVANGARADTEAFF. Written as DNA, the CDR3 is TGCAGCGTTGCGAACGGGGCGCGGGCGGACACTGAAGCTTTCTTT.